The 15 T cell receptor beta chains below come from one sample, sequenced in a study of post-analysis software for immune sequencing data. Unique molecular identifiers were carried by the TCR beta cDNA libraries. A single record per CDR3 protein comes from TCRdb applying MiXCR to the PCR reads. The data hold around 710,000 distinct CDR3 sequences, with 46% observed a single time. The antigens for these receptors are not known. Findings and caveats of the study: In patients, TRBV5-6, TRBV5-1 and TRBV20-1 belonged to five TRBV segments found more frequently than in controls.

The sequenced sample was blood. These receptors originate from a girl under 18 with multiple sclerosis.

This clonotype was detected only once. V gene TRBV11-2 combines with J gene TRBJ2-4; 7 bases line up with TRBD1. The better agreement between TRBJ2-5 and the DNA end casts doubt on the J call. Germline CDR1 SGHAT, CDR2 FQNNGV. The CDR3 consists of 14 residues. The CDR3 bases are TGTGCCAGCAGCACTACAGGGGCCGGGGAGACCCAGTACTTC. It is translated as CASSTTGAGETQYF.

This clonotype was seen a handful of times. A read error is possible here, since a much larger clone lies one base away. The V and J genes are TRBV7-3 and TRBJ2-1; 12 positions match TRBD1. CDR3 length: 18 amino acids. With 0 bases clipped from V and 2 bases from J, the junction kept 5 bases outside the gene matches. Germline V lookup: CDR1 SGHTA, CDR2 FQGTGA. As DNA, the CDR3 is TGTGCCAGCAGCTTAACGTGGGGGACAGGGGGCCCCTACAATGAGCAGTTCTTC. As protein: CASSLTWGTGGPYNEQFF.

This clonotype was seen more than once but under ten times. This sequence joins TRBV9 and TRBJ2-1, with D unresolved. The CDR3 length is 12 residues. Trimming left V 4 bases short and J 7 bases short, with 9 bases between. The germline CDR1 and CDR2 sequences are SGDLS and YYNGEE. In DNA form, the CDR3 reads TGTGCCAGCAGCTCCCGTGAGAATGAGCAGTTCTTC. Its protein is CASSSRENEQFF.

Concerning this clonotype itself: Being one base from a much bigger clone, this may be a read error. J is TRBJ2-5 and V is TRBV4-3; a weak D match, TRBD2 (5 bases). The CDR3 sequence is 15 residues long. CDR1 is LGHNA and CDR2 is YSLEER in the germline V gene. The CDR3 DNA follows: TGCGCCGGCAGCCAAGATCGAGGGTTCCAAGAGACCCAGTACTTC. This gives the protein CAGSQDRGFQETQYF.

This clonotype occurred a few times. The CDR3 bases are TGTGCCAGCAGCTTATTAGCGGGAGAAGTTGGTACGCAGTATTTT. Translating gives CASSLLAGEVGTQYF. This chain links TRBV5-5 with TRBJ2-3; TRBD2 aligns across 9 bases. V shed 2 bases, J shed 8 bases, and the junction held 9 bases outside the gene matches. Germline lookup yields CDR1 SGHKS and CDR2 YYEKEE (reference sequence). The CDR3 has 15 residues.

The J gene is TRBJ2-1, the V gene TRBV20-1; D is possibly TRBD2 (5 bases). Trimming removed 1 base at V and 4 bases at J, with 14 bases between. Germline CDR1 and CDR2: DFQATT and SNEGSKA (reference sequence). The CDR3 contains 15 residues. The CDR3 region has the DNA TGCAGTGCTAGAGTCACGCGGGTAGAGTACAATGAGCAGTTCTTC. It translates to CSARVTRVEYNEQFF.

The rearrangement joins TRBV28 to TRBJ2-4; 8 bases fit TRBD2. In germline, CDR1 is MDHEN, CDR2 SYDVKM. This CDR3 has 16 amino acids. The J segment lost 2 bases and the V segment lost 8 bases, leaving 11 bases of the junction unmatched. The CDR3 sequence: CASRALGGRSKNIQYF. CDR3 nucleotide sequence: TGTGCCAGCCGCGCGCTTGGCGGGAGGTCCAAAAACATTCAGTACTTC.

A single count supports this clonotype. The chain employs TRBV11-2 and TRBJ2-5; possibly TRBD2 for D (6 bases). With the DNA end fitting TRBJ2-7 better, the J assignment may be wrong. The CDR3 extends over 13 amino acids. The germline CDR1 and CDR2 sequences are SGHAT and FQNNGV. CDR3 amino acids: CASSVRLDHEQYF. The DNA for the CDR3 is TGTGCCAGCAGCGTTAGACTAGACCACGAGCAGTACTTC.

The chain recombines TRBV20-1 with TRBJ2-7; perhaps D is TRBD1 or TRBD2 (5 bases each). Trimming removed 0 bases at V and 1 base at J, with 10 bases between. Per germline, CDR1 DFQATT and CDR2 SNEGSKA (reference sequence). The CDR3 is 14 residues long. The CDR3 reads CSARDWDRSYEQYF. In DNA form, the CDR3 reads TGCAGTGCTAGAGATTGGGACCGTTCCTACGAGCAGTACTTC.

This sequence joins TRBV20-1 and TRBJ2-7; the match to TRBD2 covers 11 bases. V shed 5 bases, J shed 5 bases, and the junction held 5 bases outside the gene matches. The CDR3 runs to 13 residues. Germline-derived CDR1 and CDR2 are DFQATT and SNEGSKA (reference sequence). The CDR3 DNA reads TGCAGTGCTGACCGGACTAGCGGGCACGAGCAGTACTTC. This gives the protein CSADRTSGHEQYF.

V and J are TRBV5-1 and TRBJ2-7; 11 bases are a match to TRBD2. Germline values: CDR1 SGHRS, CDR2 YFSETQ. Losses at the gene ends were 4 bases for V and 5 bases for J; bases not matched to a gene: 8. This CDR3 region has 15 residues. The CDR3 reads CASSETSGGANEQYF. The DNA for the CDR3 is TGCGCCAGCAGCGAAACTAGCGGGGGTGCTAACGAGCAGTACTTC.

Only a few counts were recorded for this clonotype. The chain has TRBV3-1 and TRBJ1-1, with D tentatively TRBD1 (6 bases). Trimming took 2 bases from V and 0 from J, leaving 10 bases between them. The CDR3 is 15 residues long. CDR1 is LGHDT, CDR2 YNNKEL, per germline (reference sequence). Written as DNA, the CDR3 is TGTGCCAGCAGCCAATCAGGGGCCCTGAACACTGAAGCTTTCTTT. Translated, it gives CASSQSGALNTEAFF.

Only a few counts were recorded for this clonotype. The chain's CDR3 is CASSQLGYEQYF. The CDR3 DNA reads TGTGCCAGCAGCCAATTGGGTTACGAGCAGTACTTC. This chain connects TRBV16 to TRBJ2-7; D call uncertain. CDR3 length equals 12 residues. Germline V CDR1 and CDR2: KGHSY, FQNENV. Trimming stripped 1 base from V and 4 bases from J, with 5 bases between.

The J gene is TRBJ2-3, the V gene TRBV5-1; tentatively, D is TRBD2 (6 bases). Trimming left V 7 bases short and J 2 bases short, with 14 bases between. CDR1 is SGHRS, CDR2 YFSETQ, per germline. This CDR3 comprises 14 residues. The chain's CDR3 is CASGTGGVTDTQYF. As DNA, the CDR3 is TGCGCCAGCGGTACGGGCGGGGTCACAGATACGCAGTATTTT.

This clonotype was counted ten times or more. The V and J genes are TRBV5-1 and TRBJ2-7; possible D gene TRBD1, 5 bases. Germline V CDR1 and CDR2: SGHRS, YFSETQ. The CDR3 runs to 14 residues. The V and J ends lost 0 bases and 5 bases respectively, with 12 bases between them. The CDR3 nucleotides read TGCGCCAGCAGCTTGGGAGCAGGGTTTCACGAGCAGTACTTC. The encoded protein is CASSLGAGFHEQYF.